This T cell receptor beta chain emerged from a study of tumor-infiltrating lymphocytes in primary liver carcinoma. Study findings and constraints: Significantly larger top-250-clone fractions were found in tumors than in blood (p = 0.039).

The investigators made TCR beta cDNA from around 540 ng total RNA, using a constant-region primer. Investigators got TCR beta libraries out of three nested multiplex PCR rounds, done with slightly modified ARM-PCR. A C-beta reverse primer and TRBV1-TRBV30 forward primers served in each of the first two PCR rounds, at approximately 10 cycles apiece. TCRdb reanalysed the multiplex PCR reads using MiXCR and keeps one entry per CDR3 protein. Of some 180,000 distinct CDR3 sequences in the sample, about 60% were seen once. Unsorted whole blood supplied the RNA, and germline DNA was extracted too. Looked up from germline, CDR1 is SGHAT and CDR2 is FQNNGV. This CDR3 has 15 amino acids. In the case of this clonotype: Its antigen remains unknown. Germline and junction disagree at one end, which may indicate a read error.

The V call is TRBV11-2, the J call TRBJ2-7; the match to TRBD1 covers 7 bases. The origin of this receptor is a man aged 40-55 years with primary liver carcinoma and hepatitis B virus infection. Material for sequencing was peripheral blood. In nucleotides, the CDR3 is TGTACCAGCAGCCCCGGACAGGAATACACCTACGAGCAATACTTC. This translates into CTSSPGQEYTYEQYF.